The following is a T cell receptor (beta chain) sequence with its context. This clonotype was picked up many times. The specificity of this receptor is unknown. No per-base quality is available; no much larger clone lies one base away. These data belong to a study of molecular identifiers for immune sequencing clone quantification (dated by TCRdb to the late 2010s). In the study overall: In a replicate experiment, RNA from about 20,000 or 100,000 naive CD8 T cells was split into five aliquots, four of which were sequenced. This methods study used CD8 T cells to benchmark TCR RNA copy counting and molecular-identifier clustering-based TCR repertoire sequencing (MIDCIRS). Study-wide findings and limitations: Clones above 20 RNA copies held over 99% of molecules in CMV-specific effector cells but under 1% in naive cells. Spiked-in Jurkat TCR RNA equal to a single cell's worth was reported to be detectable even within 1,100,000 naive CD8 T cells. The naive libraries included spiked-in Jurkat TCR RNA (fewer than eleven copies' worth), and this RNA is not part of the donor repertoire. Highly expanded clone sizes could be underestimated because identical TCR molecules may share a barcode. Modeling indicated around 3.2 TCR RNA copies recovered per cell, compared with 7.5 to 10 by digital PCR, which implies a capture efficiency of about 27%. When barcode sub-clustering was omitted, TCR diversity was inflated by chimeric consensus sequences, with chimeras reaching as high as 47%.

Libraries came from PCR. The instrument was an Illumina HiSeq 4000. Bulk TCR libraries were prepared as previously described, using TCR primers listed in Table S5. Total RNA was purified with the Qiagen AllPrep DNA/RNA kit. Before analysis, reads from multiple sequencing runs of one library were combined. The original methods were these. Reads were retained only if an exact TCR constant sequence was present, and the retained reads were trimmed to 150 nt and grouped according to their 12-nt molecular barcodes. Within each barcode group, reads were sub-clustered at a 15% Levenshtein threshold, and quality-weighted consensus sequences were built per RNA molecule. Non-functional sequences were discarded, and so were lower-count sequences lying one edit away from another sequence. Based on fitting two negative binomial distributions, any barcode sub-cluster with under 20% of the maximum read count was discarded. TCRdb applied fastp at Q25 and MiXCR to the public reads, then kept only in-frame beta chains. Each record represents a unique CDR3 protein, reported with the most common genes and DNA among its rows. The authors' filters were not applied to this entry. The sample table lists hundreds of thousands of distinct CDR3 sequences, about a fifth of them with a count of one. The ten biggest clones cover more than 0.8% of the sample.

The germline V and J ends show losses of 2 bases and 3 bases respectively, and no gene match explains 4 bases of the junction. The CDR3, from cysteine to phenylalanine, totals 16 residues. The only DNA kept is the CDR3, 48 bases in frame from the first base. CDR1 is given as LGHDT and CDR2 as YNNKEL, both from the germline V gene (reference sequence). Libraries of naive CD8 T cells were built from approximately 20,000 to 1,000,000 sorted cells, with 10%, 30% or 50% of the purified RNA used. Naive CD8 T cells were FACS-sorted as CD8+CD4-CCR7+CD45RA+ on a BD FACSAria II into RLT Plus buffer. To test detection sensitivity, Jurkat RNA equivalent to over 8 TCR copies was spiked into samples of roughly 18,000-1,000,000 naive CD8 T cells. Enrichment of CD8 T cells was performed with RosetteSep CD8+ T Cell Enrichment Cocktail and Ficoll-Paque, after which ACK red cell lysis was carried out.

The chain is assembled from TRBV3-1 and TRBJ2-2; 9 nucleotides in the junction match TRBD1. The sequence was obtained from a human donor in good health. Some libraries in this study had Jurkat cell RNA spiked in. Sequences were obtained from naive CD8+ T cells from blood, with Jurkat cell RNA spiked in. Read against the paper, the sample's cell subset or site label means: FACS-sorted CD8+CD4-CCR7+CD45RA+ naive T cells. The CDR3 sequence is CASSQRTGGDTGELFF. The sequence in DNA is TGTGCCAGCAGCCAAAGAACAGGGGGCGACACCGGGGAGCTGTTTTTT.